The 24 T cell receptor beta chains listed next were all sequenced from one sample in a study of T cell responses to AZD1222 COVID-19 vaccine. Profiled with immunoSEQ multiplex PCR; TCRdb holds only in-frame clones, not every one. The sample contains 150,000 to 200,000 clones, more than 85% of which appear only once. Sequencing was performed on peripheral blood, taken on day 0 of AZD1222 vaccination. The receptors stem from an adult in good health.

Only one count was recorded for this clone. V is TRBV4-1 and J is TRBJ2-3; no firm D call. Trimming left V 4 bases short and J 3 bases short, with 17 bases between. This CDR3 has 16 residues. Germline V CDR1 and CDR2: MGHRA, YSYEKL. The chain's CDR3 is CASSRGYGTKTDTQYF. In DNA form, the CDR3 reads TGCGCCAGCAGCCGAGGCTACGGAACGAAGACAGATACGCAGTATTTT.

This clone was seen only once. The V and J genes are TRBV12-3 or TRBV12-4 and TRBJ1-2, with TRBD1 as a possible D gene (6 bases). V gave up 5 bases and J gave up 3 bases, with 10 bases separating them. The CDR3 is 13 residues long. CDR3 DNA: TGTGCCAGCAGTACAGGGTTGGACTATGGCTACACCTTC. Translation gives CASSTGLDYGYTF.

The chain couples TRBV4-2 to TRBJ2-3; D not resolved. This CDR3 contains 14 residues. Trimming removed 3 bases from V and 4 bases from J, with 11 bases in between. Per the germline V gene, CDR1 is LGHNA and CDR2 is YNFKEQ. Written as DNA, the CDR3 is TGTGCCAGCAGCCATGTAGGAGAAGCAGATACGCAGTATTTT. Translating it yields CASSHVGEADTQYF.

The CDR3 DNA follows: TGTGCCAGCTCCCTGTTCGGCGATAGCTCTGGAAACACCATATATTTT. It specifies CASSLFGDSSGNTIYF. The chain recombines TRBV18 with TRBJ1-3; D unresolved. This CDR3 spans 16 amino acids. CDR1 is KGHSH, CDR2 LQKENI, per germline. The germline V and J ends were trimmed by 6 bases and 0 bases, with 15 bases remaining between them.

The chain is built from TRBV18 and TRBJ2-1, with D possibly called TRBD1 or TRBD2 (5 bases each). Trimming removed 0 bases from V and 2 bases from J, with 11 bases in between. The CDR3 sequence is 16 residues long. Per germline, CDR1 KGHSH and CDR2 LQKENI. The DNA for the CDR3 is TGTGCCAGCTCACCACCAGAGAGGGGCCCCTACAATGAGCAGTTCTTC. Residues: CASSPPERGPYNEQFF.

CDR3 DNA: TGTGCCAGTAGTATTTGGGGGGACGGGAGCAATCAGCCCCAGCATTTT. It yields the protein CASSIWGDGSNQPQHF. The chain has TRBV19 and TRBJ1-5; D may be TRBD1 (5 bases). V was shortened by 3 bases and J by 1 base, with 13 bases between the two germline ends. Per the germline V gene, CDR1 is LNHDA and CDR2 is SQIVND (reference sequence). The CDR3 length is 16 residues.

As for this clone: The CDR3 does not close with the conserved phenylalanine or tryptophan, likely indicating a read error. The limits of the CDR3 on the DNA are not certain, so only TCRdb's listed CDR3 is given. The chain couples TRBV7-9 to TRBJ1-1. With termini counted, the CDR3 has 9 amino acids. Germline loops: CDR1 SEHNR, CDR2 FQNEAQ (reference sequence). CDR3 region: CASSFEDLQ.

The chain carries TRBV2 and TRBJ2-3; either TRBD1 or TRBD2 may supply D (5 bases each). Germline CDR1 is SNHLY and CDR2 is FYNNEI. CDR3 size: 15 residues. Between the trimmed V and J ends, which lost 4 bases and 1 base, there was a span of 12 bases. DNA of the CDR3: TGTGCCAGCAGTGGGGGGACGTTGGGCACAGATACGCAGTATTTT. As protein: CASSGGTLGTDTQYF.

V usage is TRBV18 and J usage is TRBJ2-7; D possibly corresponds to TRBD1 (6 bases). Per germline, CDR1 KGHSH and CDR2 LQKENI. This CDR3 region has 13 residues. The V end lost 0 bases, the J end lost 5 bases, and 8 bases lay between the germline ends. CDR3 coding DNA: TGTGCCAGCTCACCACCGGACAGCCACGAGCAGTACTTC. It codes for CASSPPDSHEQYF.

This chain connects TRBV27 to TRBJ1-6; no firm D call. V lost 0 bases and J 5 bases, leaving 8 bases between the germline ends. Germline-derived CDR1 and CDR2 are MNHEY and SMNVEV (reference sequence). The CDR3 has 15 residues. The CDR3 coding sequence is TGTGCCAGCAGTTTATCACTCTGGGATAATTCACCCCTCCACTTT. Encoded protein: CASSLSLWDNSPLHF.

The chain combines TRBV10-3 with TRBJ2-3, with 7 bases identical to TRBD2. V dropped 4 bases and J dropped 5; count of bases not matched to a gene: 6. This CDR3 spans 14 amino acids. Germline CDR1 reads ENHRY; CDR2 reads SYGVKD. CDR3 in amino acids: CAISAPGGQDTQYF. The CDR3 DNA sequence: TGTGCCATCAGTGCCCCGGGAGGCCAAGATACGCAGTATTTT.

CDR3: CASEYTGLGGYGYTF. In nucleotides, the CDR3 is TGTGCCAGTGAATATACAGGTTTGGGGGGCTATGGCTACACCTTC. The V call is TRBV19, the J call TRBJ1-2; D is perhaps TRBD1 (5 bases). Germline CDR1 is LNHDA and CDR2 is SQIVND (reference sequence). The CDR3 consists of 15 residues. V shed 8 bases and J shed 4 bases, with 20 bases lying between them.

The chain employs TRBV3-1 (or the pseudogene TRBV3-2) and TRBJ2-6, with D hard to call. The CDR3 consists of 16 residues. The germline CDR1 and CDR2 sequences are LGHDT and YNNKEL (reference sequence). With 1 base removed from V and 1 base from J, the gap between germline ends came to 8 bases. The CDR3, as DNA: TGTGCCAGCAGCCAAGGGGCCTCGTCTGGGGCCAACGTCCTGACTTTC. Its translation: CASSQGASSGANVLTF.

V is TRBV12-5 and J is TRBJ1-5; 7 nucleotides align to TRBD1. The germline CDR1 and CDR2 sequences are LGHNT and FRNRAP. Unmatched junction bases numbered 3, after V lost 1 base and J lost 6 bases. The CDR3 has 14 residues. The CDR3 nucleotides read TGTGCTAGTGGTTTGGCACAGGGGAGTCAGCCCCAGCATTTT. Translating gives CASGLAQGSQPQHF.

This clone was counted a single time. The V gene is TRBV5-1, the J gene TRBJ1-4; 7 bases map to TRBD1. There are 14 residues in the CDR3. V lost 0 bases, J lost 10 bases, and 6 bases stayed unmatched. Germline values: CDR1 SGHRS, CDR2 YFSETQ. CDR3 nucleotides: TGCGCCAGCAGCTTGGTAGGGGGCGAGGGAAAACTGTTTTTT. Translating it yields CASSLVGGEGKLFF.

As regards this clone: Mismatch with germline at one junction end may stem from a read error. This chain uses TRBV12-3 or TRBV12-4 with TRBJ2-2, with D unclear. The CDR3 has 13 residues. CDR3 sequence: CASSEENIGELFF. Written as DNA, the CDR3 is TGTGCCAGCAGCGAAGAGAACATCGGGGAGCTGTTTTTT.

The chain has TRBV4-2 and TRBJ2-7; 11 bases line up with TRBD2. The germline V gene has CDR1 LGHNA and CDR2 YNFKEQ. The trim removed 0 bases at V and 6 bases at J, leaving 4 bases unmatched. The CDR3 spans 15 residues. In nucleotides, the CDR3 is TGTGCCAGCAGCCAAGAGGCTAGCGGGAGGCTCGAGCAGTACTTC. It yields the protein CASSQEASGRLEQYF.

The rearrangement uses TRBV7-2 and TRBJ1-1; D not resolved. Germline values: CDR1 SGHTA, CDR2 FQGNSA. Trimming took off 8 bases at V and 3 bases at J, with 13 bases between the two ends. This CDR3 has 13 amino acids. The CDR3 region is CASGWVADTEAFF. CDR3 nucleotides: TGTGCCAGCGGTTGGGTTGCGGACACTGAAGCTTTCTTT.

There are a few counts of this clone. This sequence joins TRBV2 and TRBJ2-7; D gene uncertain. The CDR3 spans 15 residues. The germline V gene encodes CDR1 SNHLY and CDR2 FYNNEI. The germline V and J ends were trimmed by 1 base and 1 base, with 11 bases remaining between them. The CDR3 region is CASSEDFHQSYEQYF. In DNA form, the CDR3 reads TGTGCCAGCAGTGAAGACTTCCACCAATCCTACGAGCAGTACTTC.

V usage is TRBV7-2 and J usage is TRBJ2-3; maybe TRBD2 (6 bases). Per the germline V gene, CDR1 is SGHTA and CDR2 is FQGNSA. This CDR3 comprises 19 residues. V was pared by 5 bases and J by 0 bases, with 24 bases between. The CDR3 sequence: CASSGGGSQLDYSTDTQYF. The CDR3 coding sequence is TGTGCCAGCAGCGGAGGAGGGTCTCAGCTGGATTATAGCACAGATACGCAGTATTTT.

The rearrangement joins TRBV5-4 to TRBJ1-2; tentatively, D is TRBD1 (5 bases). The CDR3 totals 16 residues. V lost 6 bases, J lost 4 bases, and 22 bases lay in between. CDR1 and CDR2 (germline): SGHNT, YYREEE (reference sequence). The CDR3: CASTESGAGPLYGYTF. CDR3 DNA sequence: TGTGCCAGCACCGAAAGCGGGGCAGGCCCCCTCTATGGCTACACCTTC. The entire variable domain, with the rest obtained from reference TRBV5-4 and TRBJ1-2, is as follows: ETGVTQSPTHLIKTRGQQVTLRCSSQSGHNTVSWYQQALGQGPQFIFQYYREEENGRGNFPPRFSGLQFPNYSSELNVNALELDDSALYLCASTESGAGPLYGYTFGSGTRLTVV.

The rearrangement joins TRBV6-1 to TRBJ1-3; D possibly corresponds to TRBD1 (5 bases). Trimming cost V 4 bases and J 0 bases, with 13 bases left between them. This CDR3 has 16 amino acids. Germline CDR1 is MNHNS and CDR2 is SASEGT. In DNA, the CDR3 is TGTGCCAGCAGTGTTACGGGACCGCACTCTGGAAACACCATATATTTT. Protein: CASSVTGPHSGNTIYF.

V usage is TRBV3-1 (or the pseudogene TRBV3-2) and J usage is TRBJ2-3; tentatively, D is TRBD2 (6 bases). The CDR3 totals 13 residues. The germline V gene has CDR1 LGHDT and CDR2 YNNKEL (reference sequence). V was shortened by 4 bases and J by 3 bases, with 8 bases between the two germline ends. CDR3 bases: TGTGCCAGCAGCCGGCGGGGAACAGATACGCAGTATTTT. This codes for CASSRRGTDTQYF.

The V gene is TRBV7-9, the J gene TRBJ2-7; perhaps TRBD1 as D (5 bases). This CDR3 has 15 amino acids. Germline assignment: CDR1 SEHNR and CDR2 FQNEAQ (reference sequence). V lost 5 bases and J 2 bases, leaving 16 bases between the germline ends. The CDR3 DNA reads as TGTGCCAGCAGCCCCAGTGACAGAATACCCTACGAGCAGTACTTC. Amino acid sequence: CASSPSDRIPYEQYF.